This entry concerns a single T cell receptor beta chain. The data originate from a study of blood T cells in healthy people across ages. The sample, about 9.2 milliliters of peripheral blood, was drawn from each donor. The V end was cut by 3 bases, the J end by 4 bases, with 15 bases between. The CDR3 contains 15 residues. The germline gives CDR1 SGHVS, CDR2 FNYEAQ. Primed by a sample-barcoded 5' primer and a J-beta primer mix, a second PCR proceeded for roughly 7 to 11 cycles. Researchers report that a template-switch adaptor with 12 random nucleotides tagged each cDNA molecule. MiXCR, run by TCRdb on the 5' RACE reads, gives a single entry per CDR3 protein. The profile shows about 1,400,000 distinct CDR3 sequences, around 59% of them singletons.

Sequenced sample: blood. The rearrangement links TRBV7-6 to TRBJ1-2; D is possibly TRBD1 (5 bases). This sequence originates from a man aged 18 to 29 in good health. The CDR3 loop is CASSLRDLLSYGYTF. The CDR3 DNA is TGTGCCAGCAGCTTGCGGGACCTACTCTCCTATGGCTACACCTTC.